This TCR beta chain is drawn from a study of response to subunit inactivated influenza vaccine. The study's findings and limits: Few new T cells, the authors suggested, are recruited by each seasonal influenza vaccination.

Each CDR3 protein is one row after TCRdb ran MiXCR on the RT-PCR reads. The table has about 580,000 distinct CDR3 sequences, 14% seen once. In the case of this clonotype: Its antigen is unidentified.

The CDR3 is made up of 15 amino acids. V was pared by 3 bases and J by 4 bases, with 15 bases between. Germline assignment: CDR1 MNHEY and CDR2 SVGEGT. Sequencing used PBMCs from blood, obtained approximately 12 days after vaccination. The sequence was obtained from a man aged 45-65 years who received an inactivated influenza vaccine. The V and J genes are TRBV6-2 or TRBV6-3 and TRBJ2-5, with D unclear. The DNA for the CDR3 is TGTGCCAGCAGTTATTCCGACTGGGTAGGAGAGACCCAGTACTTC. Protein: CASSYSDWVGETQYF.